This section outlines one T cell receptor beta chain sequence together with its context. The antigen is unknown. Individuals who donated were healthy Caucasians from Russia aged roughly 6 to 95. The data belong to a study of blood T cells in healthy people across ages. Study results and limitations: Age showed a roughly linear inverse relationship with TCR beta diversity per million T cells.

The V and J ends lost 0 bases and 10 bases respectively, with 17 bases between them. This CDR3 region has 15 residues. CDR1 is SGHRS, CDR2 YFSETQ, per germline. It was with a sample-barcoded 5' primer and a J-beta primer mix that a second PCR of about 6 to 12 cycles was run. TCRdb passed the 5' RACE reads through MiXCR, listing each CDR3 protein once. The sample records some 1.6 million distinct CDR3 sequences, 30% to 40% being singletons. The sample taken for sequencing was blood. This TCR derives from a woman in her 30s in good health. This chain joins TRBV5-1 and TRBJ2-1; tentative D call: TRBD2 (5 bases). In DNA, the CDR3 is TGCGCCAGCAGCTTGGCGGGCGGGTACTCCTACGAGCAGTTCTTC. Its translation is CASSLAGGYSYEQFF.